These 21 T cell receptor beta chains were all obtained from the same sample, sequenced in a study. Using its own MiXCR run on the RT-PCR reads, TCRdb lists one record per CDR3 protein. The table has about 680,000 distinct CDR3 sequences, approximately 15% seen once; the top ten hold 3.6%. Sequencing was performed on memory CD4+ T cells from blood. The receptors here all came from a female donor in good health, serving as a healthy control.

This clonotype was counted a few times. The V gene is TRBV5-1, the J gene TRBJ2-3, with TRBD2 identical over 13 bases. This CDR3 region has 15 residues. Germline V gene lookup returns CDR1 SGHRS and CDR2 YFSETQ. With 6 bases clipped from V and 3 bases from J, the junction kept 4 bases outside the gene matches. As DNA, the CDR3 is TGCGCCAGCACCAAGACTAGCGGGAGGACAGATACGCAGTATTTT. Translated: CASTKTSGRTDTQYF.

The chain joins TRBV7-9 to TRBJ1-4; no definite D call. V lost 4 bases, J lost 10 bases, and 10 bases lay in between. The CDR3 runs to 12 residues. Germline lookup yields CDR1 SEHNR and CDR2 FQNEAQ (reference sequence). The CDR3: CASSSLVRKLFF. The CDR3 bases are TGTGCCAGCAGCTCACTGGTCAGAAAACTGTTTTTT.

This clonotype has at least ten counts. The J gene is TRBJ2-2, the V gene TRBV6-5; 7 positions agree with TRBD1. V was pared by 0 bases and J by 3 bases, with 7 bases of the junction left unmatched. The CDR3 covers 17 residues. Germline V CDR1 and CDR2: MNHEY, SVGAGI. The CDR3 DNA reads as TGTGCCAGCAGTTACTCGAGTTTCGGGACAGACACCGGGGAGCTGTTTTTT. This gives the protein CASSYSSFGTDTGELFF.

The V call is TRBV18, the J call TRBJ1-1; maybe TRBD1 (6 bases). The CDR3 sequence is 15 residues long. Germline V gives CDR1 KGHSH, CDR2 LQKENI. The ends were cut back, 3 bases at V and 2 bases at J, with 13 bases in the middle. Written as DNA, the CDR3 is TGTGCCAGCTCACCCGGACAGACGACCAACACTGAAGCTTTCTTT. Protein product: CASSPGQTTNTEAFF.

The chain has TRBV20-1 and TRBJ1-2; 11 positions match TRBD1. The V gene end was trimmed by 5 bases and the J gene end by 7 bases; junction bases not matched to a gene: 6. The CDR3 is 13 residues long. From germline, CDR1 is DFQATT and CDR2 SNEGSKA (reference sequence). The CDR3 here is CSASGQGGGGYTF. CDR3 coding DNA: TGCAGTGCTTCGGGACAGGGGGGTGGTGGCTACACCTTC.

This chain uses TRBV6-1 with TRBJ2-3; D may be TRBD1 (6 bases). The CDR3 consists of 18 residues. The ends were cut back, 4 bases at V and 2 bases at J, with 22 bases in the middle. From germline, CDR1 is MNHNS and CDR2 SASEGT. The CDR3 protein is CASSGSRGVSTPTDTQYF. The CDR3, as DNA: TGTGCCAGCAGTGGGAGCAGGGGAGTTTCGACCCCCACAGATACGCAGTATTTT.

This clonotype was seen at least ten times. The chain combines TRBV12-3 or TRBV12-4 with TRBJ2-3; possible D gene TRBD1, 5 bases. Trimming left V 4 bases short and J 8 bases short, with 10 bases between. The CDR3 covers 12 residues. This CDR3 is CASSSVRGTQYF. CDR3 DNA sequence: TGTGCCAGCAGTTCGGTTAGGGGTACGCAGTATTTT.

The V call is TRBV6-1, the J call TRBJ1-5; D remains ambiguous. The CDR3 runs to 15 residues. V dropped 1 base and J dropped 3 bases, with 10 bases sitting between them. Germline lookup yields CDR1 MNHNS and CDR2 SASEGT. In DNA form, the CDR3 reads TGTGCCAGCAGTGAAGTTTTGCAGGTCAATCAGCCCCAGCATTTT. Amino acid sequence: CASSEVLQVNQPQHF.

This clonotype has a count of ten or more. V is TRBV12-3 or TRBV12-4 and J is TRBJ1-3; D gene unclear. The CDR3 is 12 amino acids. V was pared by 6 bases and J by 3 bases, with 6 bases between. The CDR3 protein is CASRTNGNTIYF. The CDR3 nucleotides read TGTGCCAGCAGGACCAATGGAAACACCATATATTTT.

The chain employs TRBV18 and TRBJ2-7; 9 bases map to TRBD1. Germline lookup yields CDR1 KGHSH and CDR2 LQKENI. The V segment lost 5 bases and the J segment 2 bases; nucleotides outside the gene matches: 10. CDR3 length equals 16 residues. The CDR3 DNA reads as TGTGCCAGCTCATGGGGTCCGGGACAGGGTACCTACGAGCAGTACTTC. It is translated as CASSWGPGQGTYEQYF.

This clonotype came up many times. The junction shows a germline mismatch at one end, possibly a read error. The chain combines TRBV5-1 with TRBJ2-1; 8 bases map to TRBD1. From germline, CDR1 is SGHRS and CDR2 YFSETQ. The CDR3 has 13 amino acids. Here the CDR3 reads CASSSEAGGNRVF. CDR3 sequence (DNA): TGCGCCAGCAGCTCCGAAGCAGGGGGCAATCGGGTCTTC.

This clonotype has a handful of counts. CDR3 DNA: TGTGCCAGCAGTTTAGGTCAGGGGGATAAGGGCTACACCTTC. This codes for CASSLGQGDKGYTF. The chain uses TRBV12-3 or TRBV12-4 and TRBJ1-2; 7 bases match TRBD1. The CDR3 extends over 14 amino acids. The J segment lost 8 bases and the V segment lost 1 base, leaving 7 bases of the junction unmatched.

This clonotype has only a few counts. The rearrangement links TRBV30 to TRBJ1-6; weak D call: TRBD1 (6 bases). V was shortened by 3 bases and J by 4 bases, with 16 bases between the two germline ends. Germline V gene sequence: CDR1 GTSNPN, CDR2 SVGIG (reference sequence). CDR3 length: 16 residues. The CDR3 DNA follows: TGTGCCTGGAGGCCCAGGGGTGATCAATATAATTCACCCCTCCACTTT. It specifies CAWRPRGDQYNSPLHF.

This clonotype was seen at least ten times. This chain connects TRBV6-5 to TRBJ1-2; 11 nucleotides line up with TRBD1. The CDR3 extends over 16 amino acids. Germline V gene lookup returns CDR1 MNHEY and CDR2 SVGAGI. V lost 2 bases and J lost 4; bases outside the gene matches: 6. The CDR3 DNA reads TGTGCCAGCAGTTACACAAGGACAGGGGGCAGCTATGGCTACACCTTC. Its translation: CASSYTRTGGSYGYTF.

The chain combines TRBV5-1 with TRBJ1-1, with D possibly TRBD1 on 5 matching bases. Trimming shortened V by 4 bases and J by 4 bases, and 14 bases separated the two germline ends. This CDR3 comprises 14 residues. Germline assignment: CDR1 SGHRS and CDR2 YFSETQ. CDR3 coding DNA: TGCGCCAGCAGCGGGAGCAGGGCGGGCACTGAAGCTTTCTTT. Protein product: CASSGSRAGTEAFF.

This clonotype was seen many times. The V and J genes are TRBV27 and TRBJ2-2, with 7 bases aligning to TRBD1. The CDR3 runs to 15 residues. Germline values: CDR1 MNHEY, CDR2 SMNVEV (reference sequence). V shed 0 bases, J shed 4 bases, and the junction held 2 bases outside the gene matches. The CDR3 coding sequence is TGTGCCAGCAGTTTATCGACAGGGACCACCGGGGAGCTGTTTTTT. It specifies CASSLSTGTTGELFF.

This clonotype has only a few counts. This chain connects TRBV7-8 to TRBJ1-1, with D possibly being TRBD1 (5 bases). This CDR3 contains 19 residues. Germline CDR1 and CDR2: SGHVS and FQNEAQ. The V end was cut by 1 base, the J end by 2 bases, with 23 bases between. CDR3 DNA sequence: TGTGCCAGCAGCTTAGTGGGCTATTCTAAGACAGAAACAAACACTGAAGCTTTCTTT. Its translation: CASSLVGYSKTETNTEAFF.

This clonotype showed up many times. V gene TRBV6-4 combines with J gene TRBJ2-3, with 12 bases aligning to TRBD1. Losses at the gene ends were 3 bases for V and 6 bases for J; bases not matched to a gene: 4. Germline CDR1 is MRHNA and CDR2 is SNTAGT. The CDR3 is made up of 15 amino acids. The CDR3, as DNA: TGTGCCAGCAGTGAGGGACAGGGGGCAGTGGATACGCAGTATTTT. Translation: CASSEGQGAVDTQYF.

This clonotype was counted many times. The V gene is TRBV20-1, the J gene TRBJ2-7; 7 bases are a match to TRBD1. The germline gives CDR1 DFQATT, CDR2 SNEGSKA (reference sequence). The ends lost 8 bases at V and 7 bases at J; junction bases unmatched: 14. There are 13 residues in the CDR3. CDR3 sequence: CSPKGRGQGEQYF. DNA for the CDR3: TGCAGTCCTAAGGGTAGGGGGCAGGGGGAGCAGTACTTC.

V is TRBV27 and J is TRBJ2-2; 8 nucleotides align to TRBD2. J was trimmed by 3 bases and V by 5 bases; bases with no gene match: 11. Germline lookup yields CDR1 MNHEY and CDR2 SMNVEV (reference sequence). There are 17 residues in the CDR3. The CDR3 DNA follows: TGTGCCAGCAGTCCCTTCTTCGGGGGGGGGTACACCGGGGAGCTGTTTTTT. Translated: CASSPFFGGGYTGELFF.

The gene calls are TRBV5-1 and TRBJ1-2, with a tentative D call TRBD1 (6 bases). CDR1 and CDR2 from the germline V gene are SGHRS and YFSETQ. V was pared by 3 bases and J by 7 bases, with 19 bases between. This CDR3 has 15 amino acids. In DNA, the CDR3 is TGCGCCAGCAGCTCCTCACAGGGAATTCTCGGTGGCTACACCTTC. Translated: CASSSSQGILGGYTF. Looking up the rest from reference TRBV5-1 and TRBJ1-2 gives the full variable domain: KAGVTQTPRYLIKTRGQQVTLSCSPISGHRSVSWYQQTPGQGLQFLFEYFSETQRNKGNFPGRFSGRQFSNSRSEMNVSTLELGDSALYLCASSSSQGILGGYTFGSGTRLTVV.